The source of this T cell receptor beta chain is a study of blood T cell repertoires in COVID-19. Study summary: Researchers got acute and convalescent COVID-19 samples from the United States, Italy and Spain. Nucleic acid was either cDNA or gDNA, and it came from T cells, B-cell-depleted T cells, or PBMCs.

Authors' data handling: Reference gene primer amplification gave nucleated cell count estimates. Data came from immunoSEQ multiplex PCR; TCRdb stores just in-frame clones and leaves some out. The V and J calls and clone size are taken from that table; D and trimming were inferred from the DNA. The sample yields fewer than 55,000 clones, around 86% seen once. With 0 bases removed from V and 4 bases from J, the gap between germline ends came to 13 bases. Germline V CDR1 and CDR2: SGDLS, YYNGEE. The CDR3 extends over 15 amino acids. The sample comprised peripheral blood. The receptor comes from a human donor with acute or convalescent COVID-19. The donor label of this sample is uncertain. This chain links TRBV9 with TRBJ1-2; TRBD1 is a possible D gene (5 bases). The CDR3 coding sequence is TGTGCCAGCAGCGTAGACCAGGTCGGGGGCTATGGCTACACCTTC. Translation gives CASSVDQVGGYGYTF.